This TCR beta chain was recovered during a study of cytotoxic CD8 clonotypes in ibrutinib-treated CLL. Study-wide context: Complete response was seen in 2 patients and partial in approximately 24; some 12 progressed and roughly 15 stayed remitted after a median around 68 months.

Here immunoSEQ multiplex PCR was the method, and the copy in TCRdb shows in-frame clones only, minus some. The sample includes about 130,000 clones, approximately 83% of them seen just once. Between the trimmed V and J ends, which lost 3 bases and 11 bases, there was a span of 10 bases. The CDR3 has 11 amino acids. The germline V gene encodes CDR1 MDHEN and CDR2 SYDVKM. The V gene is TRBV28, the J gene TRBJ1-1; D not certain. The receptor comes from a human donor with chronic lymphocytic leukemia. Sequenced here: PBMCs, sampled after 24 months of ibrutinib treatment. The chain's CDR3 is CASSFLGIAFF. The CDR3 DNA reads TGTGCCAGCAGTTTTCTAGGAATTGCTTTCTTT.